This T cell receptor (beta chain) stems from a study of T cell responses to AZD1222 COVID-19 vaccine. Profiling relied on immunoSEQ multiplex PCR, and the TCRdb table lists in-frame clones only, not all of them. This table holds approximately 130,000 clones, approximately 90% found once. This TCR came from an adult who received the AZD1222 COVID-19 vaccine. Sequenced material: peripheral blood, taken 28 days after the second AZD1222 dose.

In DNA, the CDR3 is TGTGCCAGCCGTCCAACCTTCGCTGGGGGCGGGGGCTACACCTTC. Translating gives CASRPTFAGGGGYTF. The J gene is TRBJ1-2, the V gene TRBV2; maybe TRBD1 (6 bases). Trimming removed 8 bases at V and 8 bases at J, with 24 bases between. This CDR3 has 15 amino acids. CDR1 is SNHLY, CDR2 FYNNEI, per germline.